This T cell receptor (beta chain) was documented in a study of T cell responses to AZD1222 COVID-19 vaccine (dated by TCRdb to the early 2020s). Notes on the research overall: A total of 240 or so trial participants underwent TCR sequencing, of whom approximately 200 had received two doses of AZD1222 and about 25 had received two doses of the MenACWY control vaccine. Trial participants were enrolled into age subgroups of 18-55, 56-69 and 70-plus years, which contained about 150, 27 and 61 TCR-sequenced participants, respectively.

What this sample's time point label stands for: about 28 days (+/-7) after the second vaccine dose. Because spike-specific TCR depth and breadth did not differ between the two schedules, AZD1222 recipients who got a second dose at roughly 4 weeks were pooled with those who got a second dose at roughly 12 weeks. The vaccinee samples were drawn from two UK trials, COV001 and COV002, one of which was a single-blind randomized controlled phase 2/3 trial testing AZD1222 (ChAdOx1 nCoV-19) in healthy adults. For TCRbeta chain sequencing, PBMC samples were collected from trial participants at day 0 and at day 28 after the second dose. Results and caveats for the whole study, not just this receptor: The whole spike protein was spanned by vaccine-associated CD4 TCRs, and dominant responses were seen in regions 160-218 and 743-854. The 56-69-year group was small, and its depth increase did not reach significance, likely because of low power. Because no day 14 peak-response samples were available, repertoires were characterized only after the peak T cell response. After two AZD1222 doses, both the breadth and the depth of spike-specific TCRs were significantly higher than at day 0 and than in MenACWY recipients. Participants were mostly white British, with more females than males. The authors suggested clonal diversity may have been underestimated. Reportedly, almost half of the unique spike-specific TCRs recognized epitopes lying outside the regions that are mutated in the B.1.351 and B.1.1.7 variants. Only five or six AZD1222 recipients were SARS-CoV-2 seropositive at baseline, limiting conclusions about previously exposed vaccinees.

Only a few counts were recorded for this clone. No cognate antigen has been identified for it. Base-call qualities are not available, and no considerably larger clone is one nucleotide away. The CDR3 regions of human TCRbeta chains were analyzed by immunosequencing. The published analysis was carried out like this. Repertoire TCRs were matched against a reference library of SARS-CoV-2-specific TCRs generated with the MIRA antigen-specificity platform. Breadth meant the fraction of unique TCRs that were SARS-CoV-2-associated, whereas depth meant the fraction of total T cells that were SARS-CoV-2-associated. Using the MIRA data, each spike-specific TCR was assigned both to the spike region to which the TCR was reactive and to a CD4 or CD8 class. Log10-transformed breadth and depth values were compared by one-way ANOVA with Sidak's multiple comparisons tests. TCRdb took over this immuneACCESS table, retaining in-frame rearrangements with V and J assigned. Such tables are incomplete; in checked studies, under half of the missing clones stem from an unresolved V gene, and the remainder is unexplained. From that table come the V and J calls and clone size; the DNA was used to work out D and trimming. This sample lists more than 75,000 clones; roughly 90% were detected once. 6.9% of the sample is held by the ten biggest clonotypes.

The V end loses 4 bases and the J end loses 5 bases, and a stretch of 12 bases separates them. According to the germline V gene (reference sequence), CDR1 reads GTSNPN and CDR2 reads SVGIG. Measured from the cysteine to the phenylalanine, the CDR3 is 14 residues long. Only the CDR3 part of the read is kept: 42 bases, read in frame from the first base. This specimen was peripheral blood, taken 28 days after the second AZD1222 dose. The chain uses TRBV30 and TRBJ1-6; confidence is insufficient to name the D gene. This receptor was obtained from an adult who received the AZD1222 COVID-19 vaccine. The CDR3 region has the sequence CAWNEGTNNSPLHF. The nucleotide sequence is given as TGTGCCTGGAATGAGGGTACGAATAATTCACCCCTCCACTTT.